This T cell receptor (beta chain) comes out of a study of post-analysis software for immune sequencing data. As for the study in general: Multiple sclerosis in the patients followed relapsing-remitting, secondary progressive and progressive-relapsing courses. Study results and caveats: The five TRBV segments detected at higher frequency in patients than in controls included TRBV5-6, TRBV5-1 and TRBV20-1.

Built from TCR beta cDNA, the libraries had unique molecular identifiers in them. Researchers reported approximately 500,000 cDNA molecules coming from roughly 1 to 10 million T cells. TCRdb reprocessed the PCR reads via MiXCR and lists one record per CDR3 protein. Here the sample spans 700,000 to 900,000 distinct CDR3 sequences, under 60% being singletons. V lost 7 bases and J lost 2; bases outside the gene matches: 7. The CDR3 is 14 amino acids. A word on this clonotype: Antigen unknown.

The clonotype comes from a girl aged 5-17 years with multiple sclerosis. The chain links TRBV12-3 or TRBV12-4 to TRBJ1-2; 7 bases align to TRBD1. The sample was blood. Written as DNA, the CDR3 is TGTGCCAGCAACACCGACAGGGAGAACTATGGCTACACCTTC. Translating it yields CASNTDRENYGYTF.